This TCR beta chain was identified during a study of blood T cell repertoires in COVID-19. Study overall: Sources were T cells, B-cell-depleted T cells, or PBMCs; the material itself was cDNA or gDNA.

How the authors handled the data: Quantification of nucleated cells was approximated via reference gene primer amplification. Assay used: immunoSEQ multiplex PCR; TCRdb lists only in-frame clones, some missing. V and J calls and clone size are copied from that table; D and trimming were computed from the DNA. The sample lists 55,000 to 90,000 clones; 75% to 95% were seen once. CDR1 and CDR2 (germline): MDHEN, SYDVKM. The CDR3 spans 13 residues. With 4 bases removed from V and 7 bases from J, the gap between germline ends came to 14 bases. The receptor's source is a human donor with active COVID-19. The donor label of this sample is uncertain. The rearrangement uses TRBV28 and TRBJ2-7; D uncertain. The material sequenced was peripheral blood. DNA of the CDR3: TGTGCCAGCAGTTCTACCTCCCCCCTAGAGCAGTACTTC. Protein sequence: CASSSTSPLEQYF.